The clone carrying this T cell receptor (beta chain) came up a few times. This sample was included in a study of beta chain features in type 1 diabetes. The whole isolated RNA underwent reverse transcription, so sequencing captured expressed TCRB transcripts. Method: immunoSEQ multiplex PCR; TCRdb's copy keeps in-frame clones and lacks some. The sample holds hundreds of thousands of clones, 30% seen once. The sequence was collected from a man aged 18 to 35 in good health. The sequenced sample consisted of naive CD4+ T cells from blood.

CDR3 coding DNA: TGTGCCATCAGTGACAGGGGAACGGGTACGGGCAATGAGCAGTTCTTC. Its protein is CAISDRGTGTGNEQFF. The chain carries TRBV10-3 and TRBJ2-1; D possibly corresponds to TRBD1 (6 bases). CDR1 is ENHRY, CDR2 SYGVKD, per germline. This CDR3 has 16 residues. V lost 3 bases to trimming and J lost 6 bases, with 18 bases between them.